This record concerns one T cell receptor (beta chain) sequence. Its antigen is still unknown. The data are from a study of blood T cells in healthy people across ages. Using a J-beta primer mix together with a sample-barcoded 5' primer, a second PCR was run for about 7 to 12 cycles. TCRdb redid the calling of the 5' RACE reads with MiXCR, one entry per CDR3 protein. The sample lists 500,000 to 600,000 distinct CDR3 sequences, about 25% occurring once. Donation came from healthy Caucasian individuals in Russia who were aged about 6 to 95. The study, taken as a whole, reports: The study lacked donor CMV status, which possibly confounded expanded clonotype changes. When set beside aged donors, long-lived donors presented more naive CD4+ cells and higher diversity. TCR beta diversity tracked closely with naive T cell percentage.

The CDR3 is 15 amino acids. Germline values: CDR1 DFQATT, CDR2 SNEGSKA (reference sequence). The V end lost 5 bases, the J end lost 0 bases, and 11 bases lay between the germline ends. The receptor was isolated from a woman in her sixties or seventies in good health. This chain links TRBV20-1 with TRBJ2-6; D possibly corresponds to TRBD1 (6 bases). The specimen sequenced was blood. The CDR3 protein is CSARDTSSGANVLTF. In DNA, the CDR3 is TGCAGTGCTCGGGACACTAGCTCTGGGGCCAACGTCCTGACTTTC.